Sequencing of this TCR beta chain was carried out in a study of PD-L1 blockade in urothelial cancer. Profiling relied on immunoSEQ multiplex PCR, and the TCRdb table lists in-frame clones only, not all of them. The table shows 70,000 to 95,000 clones, with roughly 84% occurring only once. Study observations and caveats: Stronger expansion of tumor-associated clones in blood at 3 weeks distinguished durable-benefit patients.

Time point of the sample: pretreatment peripheral blood. Germline V CDR1 and CDR2: SNHLY, FYNNEI. There are 17 residues in the CDR3. V was clipped by 3 bases and J by 9 bases, with 26 bases between them. Note on this clone: Its specificity is unknown.

The sequencing used PBMCs, collected around atezolizumab (anti-PD-L1) treatment. The TCR was taken from a man between 60 and 75 years old with urothelial cancer. The chain couples TRBV2 to TRBJ2-5; D gene ambiguous. CDR3 coding DNA: TGTGCCAGCAGTGACGGGTTTTTTGGAACCTTCAAGAGACCCCAGTACTTC. This encodes CASSDGFFGTFKRPQYF.